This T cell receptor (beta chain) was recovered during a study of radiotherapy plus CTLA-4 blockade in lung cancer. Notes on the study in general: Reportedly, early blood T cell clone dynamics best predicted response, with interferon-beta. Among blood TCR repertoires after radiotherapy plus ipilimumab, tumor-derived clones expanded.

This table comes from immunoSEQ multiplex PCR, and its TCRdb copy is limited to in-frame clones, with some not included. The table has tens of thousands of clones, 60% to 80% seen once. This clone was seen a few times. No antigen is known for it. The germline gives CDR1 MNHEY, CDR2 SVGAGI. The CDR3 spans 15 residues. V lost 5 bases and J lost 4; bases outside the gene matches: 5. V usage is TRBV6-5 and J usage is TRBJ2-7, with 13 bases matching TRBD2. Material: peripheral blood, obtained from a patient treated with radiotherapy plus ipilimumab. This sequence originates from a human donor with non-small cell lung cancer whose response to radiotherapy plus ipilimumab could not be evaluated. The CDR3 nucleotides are TGTGCCAGCAGTAGGACTAGCGGGAGTCAGTACGAGCAGTACTTC. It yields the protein CASSRTSGSQYEQYF.